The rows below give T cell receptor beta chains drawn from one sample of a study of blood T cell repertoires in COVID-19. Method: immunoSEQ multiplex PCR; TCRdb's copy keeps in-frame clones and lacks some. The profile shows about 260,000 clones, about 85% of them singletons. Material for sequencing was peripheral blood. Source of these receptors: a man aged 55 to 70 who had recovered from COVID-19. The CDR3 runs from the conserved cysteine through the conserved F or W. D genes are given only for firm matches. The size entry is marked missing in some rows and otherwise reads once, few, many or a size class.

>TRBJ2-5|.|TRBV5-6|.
TGTGCCAGCAGCTTGTTTAACCAAGAGACCCAGTACTTC
CASSLFNQETQYF
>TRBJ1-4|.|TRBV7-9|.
TGTGCCAGCCCCTCACTCGCCGGTGAACTGTTTTTT
CASPSLAGELFF
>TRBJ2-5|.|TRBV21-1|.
TGTGCCAGCAACGACCAGACTTTATACGAGGAGACCCAGTACTTC
CASNDQTLYEETQYF
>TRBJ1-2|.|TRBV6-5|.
TGTGCCAGCAGAAGGGGCCAGAACTATGGCTACACCTTC
CASRRGQNYGYTF
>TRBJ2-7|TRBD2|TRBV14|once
TGTGCCAGCAGCCCGGGACTAGCGGGAGTTTACGAGCAGTACTTC
CASSPGLAGVYEQYF
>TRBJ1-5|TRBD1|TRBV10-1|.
TGCGCCAGAGAAGGTACGGGACAGACTACCCGAAATCAGCCCCAGCATTTT
CAREGTGQTTRNQPQHF
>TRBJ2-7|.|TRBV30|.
TGTGCCTGGAGTGTTCAACAGAGCTCCTACGAGCAGTACTTC
CAWSVQQSSYEQYF
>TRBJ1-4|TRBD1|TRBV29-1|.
TGCAGCGTTGTCCGACCGACAGGGTCTAATGAAAAACTGTTTTTT
CSVVRPTGSNEKLFF
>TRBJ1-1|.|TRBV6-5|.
TGTGCCAGCACCTCCTCTCGGACAGTCCTTGAAGCTTTCTTT
CASTSSRTVLEAFF
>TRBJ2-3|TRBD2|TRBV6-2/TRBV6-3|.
TGTGCCAGCAGTATCACTAGCGTGACAGATACGCAGTATTTT
CASSITSVTDTQYF
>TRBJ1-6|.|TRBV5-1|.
TGCGCCACCCGCCCCCTCGAAAACGGTAATTCACCCCTCCACTTT
CATRPLENGNSPLHF
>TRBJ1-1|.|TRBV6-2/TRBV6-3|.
TGTGCCAGCAGCTCCCGGCGGCAGAACACTGAAGCTTTCTTT
CASSSRRQNTEAFF
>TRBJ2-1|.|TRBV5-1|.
TGCGCCAGCAGCACTCTTGGGACAAGCAATGAGCAGTTCTTC
CASSTLGTSNEQFF
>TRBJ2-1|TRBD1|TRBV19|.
TGTGCCAGTAGTATAGTCTCAACAGGGGCCTACAATGAGCAGTTCTTC
CASSIVSTGAYNEQFF
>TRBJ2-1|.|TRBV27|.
TGTGCCAGCAGAACAAGAAGTGAGCAGTTCTTC
CASRTRSEQFF
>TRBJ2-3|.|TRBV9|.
TGTGCCAGCAGCGTAGGAGAGAACACAGATACGCAGTATTTT
CASSVGENTDTQYF
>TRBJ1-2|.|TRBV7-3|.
TGTGCCAGCAGCTTCCGGCCGGAGGGGCGATATGGCTACACCTTC
CASSFRPEGRYGYTF
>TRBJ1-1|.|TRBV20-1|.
TGCAGTGCTAGTAAAGGACAGATGAGAGCTTTCTTT
CSASKGQMRAFF
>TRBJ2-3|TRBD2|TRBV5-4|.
TGTGCCAGCAGCTTGGGGTCGGGGGGAAACACAGATACGCAGTATTTT
CASSLGSGGNTDTQYF
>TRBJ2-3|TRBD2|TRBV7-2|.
TGTGCCAGCAGCCCTAATACTAGCGGGGGGGTGGATACGCAGTATTTT
CASSPNTSGGVDTQYF
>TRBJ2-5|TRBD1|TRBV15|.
TGTGCCACCAGCAGAGATTTCGGACAGGGGAGGGGAGAGACCCAGTACTTC
CATSRDFGQGRGETQYF
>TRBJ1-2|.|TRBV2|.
TGTGCCAGCAGTGCCCGGGACACTGCTAACTATGGCTACACCTTC
CASSARDTANYGYTF
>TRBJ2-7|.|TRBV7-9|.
TGTGCCAGCAGCTTGACGCCGCAGGGCCGCGAGCAGTACTTC
CASSLTPQGREQYF
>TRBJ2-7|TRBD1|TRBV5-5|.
TGTGCCAGCAGCCTTCAGGGACAGGTTTTCTACGAGCAGTACTTC
CASSLQGQVFYEQYF
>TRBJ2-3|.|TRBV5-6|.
TGTGCCAGCAGCTTGGCCCTAGATACGCAGTATTTT
CASSLALDTQYF
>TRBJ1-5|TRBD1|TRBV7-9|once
TGTGCCGTTGCGGGACAGACCAATCAGCCCCAGCATTTT
CAVAGQTNQPQHF
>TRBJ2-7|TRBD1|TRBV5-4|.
TGTGCCAGCAGCTTCGGGACAGGGGACTACGAGCAGTACTTC
CASSFGTGDYEQYF
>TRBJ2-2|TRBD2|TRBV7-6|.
TGTGCCAGCAGCGCCCAGACCGGGACTAGAGACACCGGGGAGCTGTTTTTT
CASSAQTGTRDTGELFF
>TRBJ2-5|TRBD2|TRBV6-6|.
TGTGCCAGCAGTGCCGTGCGGGGGGGTGAGACCCAGTACTTC
CASSAVRGGETQYF
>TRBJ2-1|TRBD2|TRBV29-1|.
TGCAGCGTCGTAGCGGGGGGGCTTGGTGAGCAGTTCTTC
CSVVAGGLGEQFF
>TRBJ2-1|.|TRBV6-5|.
TGTGCCAGCAGACTGATGAATGCTGAGCAGTTCTTC
CASRLMNAEQFF
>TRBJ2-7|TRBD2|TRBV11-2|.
TGTGCCAGCAGCCTATTGGGACTAGCTAAGGGCTCCTCCTACGAGCAGTACTTC
CASSLLGLAKGSSYEQYF
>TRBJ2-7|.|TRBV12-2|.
TGTGCAAGTCGCTTAGGAGGGGGATACGAGCAGTACTTC
CASRLGGGYEQYF
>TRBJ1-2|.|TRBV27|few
TGTGCCAGCAGTTTAAACAGGAAATATGGCTACACCTTC
CASSLNRKYGYTF
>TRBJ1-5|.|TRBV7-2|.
TGTGCCAGCAGCTTTGGACTCCGGGCGGATCAGCCCCAGCATTTT
CASSFGLRADQPQHF
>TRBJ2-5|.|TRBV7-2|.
TGTGCCAGCAGCTTACGCTCCGGGACAATTCAAGAGACCCAGTACTTC
CASSLRSGTIQETQYF
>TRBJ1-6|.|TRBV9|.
TGTGCCAGCAGCGTATTCGGAGATTCACCCCTCCACTTT
CASSVFGDSPLHF
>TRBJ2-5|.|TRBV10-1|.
TGCGCCAGCAGTGAGTCCGTTCAAGAGACCCAGTACTTC
CASSESVQETQYF
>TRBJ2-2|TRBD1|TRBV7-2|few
TGTGCCAGCAGCTTAGACAGGGGCCGGGAGCTGTTTTTT
CASSLDRGRELFF
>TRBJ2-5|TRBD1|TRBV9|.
TGTGCCAGCAGCGTACGCGCCCCGACGGGACAGGGGGCTCAGGAGACCCAGTACTTC
CASSVRAPTGQGAQETQYF
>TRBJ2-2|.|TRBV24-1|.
TGTGCCACAGGGGGGACAGCAAACACCGGGGAGCTGTTTTTT
CATGGTANTGELFF
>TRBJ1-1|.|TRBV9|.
TGTGCCAGCAGCGTGGCCGGTCCGGGAACTGAAGCTTTCTTT
CASSVAGPGTEAFF
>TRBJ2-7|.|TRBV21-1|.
TGTGCCAGCAGCAGAACGACGGGGTATTCCTACGAGCAGTACTTC
CASSRTTGYSYEQYF
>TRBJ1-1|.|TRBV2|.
TGTGCCAGCAGTGAGGGCAGGAAGAACACTGAAGCTTTCTTT
CASSEGRKNTEAFF
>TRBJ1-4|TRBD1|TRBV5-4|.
TGTGCCAGCAGCTTGAAGGGGGCCCATGAAAAACTGTTTTTT
CASSLKGAHEKLFF
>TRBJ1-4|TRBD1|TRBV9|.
TGTGCCAGCAGCACTCAGGGGGCGAATGAAAAACTGTTTTTT
CASSTQGANEKLFF
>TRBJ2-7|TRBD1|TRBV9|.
TGTGCCAGCAGCCCTTTGACGGGGACAGAGAAACACTTC
CASSPLTGTEKHF
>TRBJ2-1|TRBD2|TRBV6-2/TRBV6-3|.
TGTGCCAGCAGTTACCGGCTAGCGGGGGGCAATGAGCAGTTCTTC
CASSYRLAGGNEQFF
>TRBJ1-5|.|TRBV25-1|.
TGTGCCAGCAGTGACAGGTTTGGTCAGCCCCAGCATTTT
CASSDRFGQPQHF
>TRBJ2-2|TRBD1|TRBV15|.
TGTGCCACCAGCGAGCCCAGGACAGGGTGGACCGGGGAGCTGTTTTTT
CATSEPRTGWTGELFF
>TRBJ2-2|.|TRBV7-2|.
TGTGCCAGCAGCTTAGGAGGACGGGGGGCCACCGGGGAGCTGTTTTTT
CASSLGGRGATGELFF
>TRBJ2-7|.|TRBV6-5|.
TGTGCCAGCAGGGCTATACAGGTTAGCTCCTACGAGCAGTACTTC
CASRAIQVSSYEQYF
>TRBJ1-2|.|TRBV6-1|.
TGTGCCAGCAGTGAGCACATCTATGGCTACACCTTC
CASSEHIYGYTF
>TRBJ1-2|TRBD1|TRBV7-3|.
TGTGCCAGCAGCCGCGACAGGGGAGATGGCTACACCTTC
CASSRDRGDGYTF